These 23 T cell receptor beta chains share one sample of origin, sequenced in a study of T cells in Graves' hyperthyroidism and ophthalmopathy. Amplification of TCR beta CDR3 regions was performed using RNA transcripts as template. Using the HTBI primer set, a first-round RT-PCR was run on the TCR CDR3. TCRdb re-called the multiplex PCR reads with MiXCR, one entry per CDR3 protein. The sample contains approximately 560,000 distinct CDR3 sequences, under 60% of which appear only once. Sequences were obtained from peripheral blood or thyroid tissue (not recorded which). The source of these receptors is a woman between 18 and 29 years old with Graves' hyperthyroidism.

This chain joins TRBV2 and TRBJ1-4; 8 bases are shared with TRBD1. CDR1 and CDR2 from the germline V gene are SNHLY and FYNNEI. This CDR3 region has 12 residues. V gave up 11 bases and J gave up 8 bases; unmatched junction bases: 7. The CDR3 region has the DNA TGTGCCGGACAGGGCGGAGGGGAAAAACTGTTTTTT. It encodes CAGQGGGEKLFF.

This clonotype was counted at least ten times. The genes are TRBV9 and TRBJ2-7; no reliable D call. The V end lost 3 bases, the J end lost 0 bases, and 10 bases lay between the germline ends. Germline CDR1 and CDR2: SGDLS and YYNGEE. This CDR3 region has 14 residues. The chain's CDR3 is CASSGTISSYEQYF. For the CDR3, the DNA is TGTGCCAGCAGCGGGACCATCAGCTCCTACGAGCAGTACTTC.

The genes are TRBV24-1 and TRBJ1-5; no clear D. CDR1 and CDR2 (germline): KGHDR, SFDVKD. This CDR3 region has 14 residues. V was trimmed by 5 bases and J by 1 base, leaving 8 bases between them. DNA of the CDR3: TGTGCCACCAGTGCTAGTAGCAGCAATCAGCCCCAGCATTTT. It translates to CATSASSSNQPQHF.

CDR3 DNA: TGTGCCAGAGAATGCTCTGGGGCCAACGTCCTGACTTTC. Translation gives CARECSGANVLTF. The chain recombines TRBV19 with TRBJ2-6; D gene uncertain. Germline V gene lookup returns CDR1 LNHDA and CDR2 SQIVND (reference sequence). The length of the CDR3 is 13 residues. Trimming took off 9 bases at V and 0 bases at J, with 6 bases between the two ends.

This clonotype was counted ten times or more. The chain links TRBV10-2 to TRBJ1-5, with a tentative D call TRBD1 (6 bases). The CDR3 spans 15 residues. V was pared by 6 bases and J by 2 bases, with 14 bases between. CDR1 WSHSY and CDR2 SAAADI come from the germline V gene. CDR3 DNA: TGCGCCAGCAGAGAGGACAGCGGAGGCAATCAGCCCCAGCATTTT. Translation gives CASREDSGGNQPQHF.

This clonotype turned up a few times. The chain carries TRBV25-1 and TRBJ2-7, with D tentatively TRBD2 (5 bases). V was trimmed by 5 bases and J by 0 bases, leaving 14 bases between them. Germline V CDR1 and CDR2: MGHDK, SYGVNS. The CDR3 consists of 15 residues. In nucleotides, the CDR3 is TGTGCCAGCAGTTATGGACTGAGGAGCTCCTACGAGCAGTACTTC. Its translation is CASSYGLRSSYEQYF.

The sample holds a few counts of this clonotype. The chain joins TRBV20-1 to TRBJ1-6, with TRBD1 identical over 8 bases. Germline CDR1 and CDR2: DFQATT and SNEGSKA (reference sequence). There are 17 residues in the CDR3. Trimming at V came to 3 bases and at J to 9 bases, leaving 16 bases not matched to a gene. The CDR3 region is CSASGGNRADRGSPLHF. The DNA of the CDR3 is TGCAGTGCTAGTGGGGGCAACAGGGCTGACAGGGGTTCACCCCTCCACTTT.

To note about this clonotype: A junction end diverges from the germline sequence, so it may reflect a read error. The CDR3 sequence: CASSYPGQSYEQYF. CDR3 bases: TGTGCCAGCAGTTACCCGGGACAGTCCTACGAGCAGTACTTC. The chain couples TRBV10-3 to TRBJ2-7, with 7 bases lining up with TRBD1. From germline, CDR1 is ENHRY and CDR2 SYGVKD. The CDR3 runs to 14 residues.

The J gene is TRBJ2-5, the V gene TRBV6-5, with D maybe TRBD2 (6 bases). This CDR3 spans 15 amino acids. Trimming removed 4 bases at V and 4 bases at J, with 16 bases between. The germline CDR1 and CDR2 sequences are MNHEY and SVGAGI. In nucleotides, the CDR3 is TGTGCCAGCAGTTGGGGGACTGCCGAAGTAGAGACCCAGTACTTC. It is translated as CASSWGTAEVETQYF.

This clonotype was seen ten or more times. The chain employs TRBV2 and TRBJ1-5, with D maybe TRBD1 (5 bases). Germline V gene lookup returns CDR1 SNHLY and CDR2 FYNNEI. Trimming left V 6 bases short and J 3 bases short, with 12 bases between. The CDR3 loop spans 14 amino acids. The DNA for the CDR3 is TGTGCCAGCAGCACGGGACGTAACAATCAGCCCCAGCATTTT. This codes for CASSTGRNNQPQHF.

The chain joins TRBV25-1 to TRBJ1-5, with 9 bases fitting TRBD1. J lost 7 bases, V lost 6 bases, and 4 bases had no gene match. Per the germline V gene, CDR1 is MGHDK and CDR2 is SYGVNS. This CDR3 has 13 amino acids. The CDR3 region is CASREDRGQPQHF. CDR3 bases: TGTGCCAGCAGAGAGGACAGGGGCCAGCCCCAGCATTTT.

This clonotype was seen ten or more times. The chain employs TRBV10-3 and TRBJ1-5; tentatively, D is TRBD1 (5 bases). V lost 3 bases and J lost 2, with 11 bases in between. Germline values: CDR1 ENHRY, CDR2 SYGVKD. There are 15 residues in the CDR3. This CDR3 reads CAISEGQGGNQPQHF. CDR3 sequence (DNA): TGTGCCATCAGTGAAGGGCAGGGAGGCAATCAGCCCCAGCATTTT.

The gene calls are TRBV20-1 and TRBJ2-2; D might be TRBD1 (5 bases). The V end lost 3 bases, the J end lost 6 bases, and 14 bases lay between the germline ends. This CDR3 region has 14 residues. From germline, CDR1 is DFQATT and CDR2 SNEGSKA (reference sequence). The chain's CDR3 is CSARRPGAAGELFF. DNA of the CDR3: TGCAGTGCTAGGAGGCCTGGGGCGGCCGGGGAGCTGTTTTTT.

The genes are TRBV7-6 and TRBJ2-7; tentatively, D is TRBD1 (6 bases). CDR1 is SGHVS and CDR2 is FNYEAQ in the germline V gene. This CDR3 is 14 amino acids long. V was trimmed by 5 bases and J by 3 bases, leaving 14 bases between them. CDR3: CASSHHEQGYEQYF. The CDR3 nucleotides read TGTGCCAGCAGCCACCACGAACAGGGCTACGAGCAGTACTTC.

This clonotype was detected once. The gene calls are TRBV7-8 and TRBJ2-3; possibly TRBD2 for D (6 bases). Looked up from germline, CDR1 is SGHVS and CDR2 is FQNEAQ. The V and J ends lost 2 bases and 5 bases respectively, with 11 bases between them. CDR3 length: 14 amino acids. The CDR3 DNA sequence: TGTGCCAGCAGCTTAATCGGGAGATTAGATACGCAGTATTTT. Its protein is CASSLIGRLDTQYF.

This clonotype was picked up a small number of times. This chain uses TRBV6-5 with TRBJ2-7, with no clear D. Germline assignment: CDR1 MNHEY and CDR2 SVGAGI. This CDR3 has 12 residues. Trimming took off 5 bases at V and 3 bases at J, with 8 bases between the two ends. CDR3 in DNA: TGTGCCAGCAGTACCCAGATCTACGAGCAGTACTTC. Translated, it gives CASSTQIYEQYF.

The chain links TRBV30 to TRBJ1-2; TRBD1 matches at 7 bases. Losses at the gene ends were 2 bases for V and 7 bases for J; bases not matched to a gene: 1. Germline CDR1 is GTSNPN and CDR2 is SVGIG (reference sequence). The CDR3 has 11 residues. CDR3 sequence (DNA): TGTGCCTGGAGTTCAGGGGGTGGCTACACCTTC. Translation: CAWSSGGGYTF. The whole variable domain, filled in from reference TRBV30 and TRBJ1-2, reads SQTIHQWPATLVQPVGSPLSLECTVEGTSNPNLYWYRQAAGRGLQLLFYSVGIGQISSEVPQNLSASRPQDRQFILSSKKLLLSDSGFYLCAWSSGGGYTFGSGTRLTVV.

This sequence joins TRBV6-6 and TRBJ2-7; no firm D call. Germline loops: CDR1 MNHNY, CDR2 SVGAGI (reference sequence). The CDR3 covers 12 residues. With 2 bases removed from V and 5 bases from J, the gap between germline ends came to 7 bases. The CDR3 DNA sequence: TGTGCCAGCAGTTACGGTGTGAACGAGCAGTACTTC. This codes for CASSYGVNEQYF.

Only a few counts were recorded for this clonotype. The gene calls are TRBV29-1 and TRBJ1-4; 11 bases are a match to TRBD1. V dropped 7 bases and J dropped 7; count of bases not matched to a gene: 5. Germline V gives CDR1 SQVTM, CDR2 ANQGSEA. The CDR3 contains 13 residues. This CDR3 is CSAGDRGGEKLFF. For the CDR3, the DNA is TGCAGCGCGGGGGACAGGGGGGGTGAAAAACTGTTTTTT.

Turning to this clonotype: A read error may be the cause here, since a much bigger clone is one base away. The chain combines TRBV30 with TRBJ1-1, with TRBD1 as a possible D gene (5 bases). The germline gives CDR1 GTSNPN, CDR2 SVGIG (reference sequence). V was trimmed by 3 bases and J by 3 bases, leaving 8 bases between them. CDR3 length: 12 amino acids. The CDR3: CAWREGDTEAFF. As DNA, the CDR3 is TGTGCCTGGAGGGAAGGGGACACTGAAGCTTTCTTT.

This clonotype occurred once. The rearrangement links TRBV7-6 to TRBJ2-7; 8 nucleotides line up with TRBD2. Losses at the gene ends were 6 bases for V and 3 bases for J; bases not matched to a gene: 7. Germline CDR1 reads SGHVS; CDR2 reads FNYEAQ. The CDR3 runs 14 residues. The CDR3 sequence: CASRRLAIGYEQYF. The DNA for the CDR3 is TGTGCCAGCAGAAGACTAGCGATCGGCTACGAGCAGTACTTC.

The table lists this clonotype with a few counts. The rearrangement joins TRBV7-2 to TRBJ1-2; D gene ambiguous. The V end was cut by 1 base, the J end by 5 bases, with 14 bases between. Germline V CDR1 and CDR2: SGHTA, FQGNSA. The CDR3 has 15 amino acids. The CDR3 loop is CASSLGRRADYGYTF. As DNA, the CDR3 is TGTGCCAGCAGCTTAGGCCGGCGGGCAGATTATGGCTACACCTTC.

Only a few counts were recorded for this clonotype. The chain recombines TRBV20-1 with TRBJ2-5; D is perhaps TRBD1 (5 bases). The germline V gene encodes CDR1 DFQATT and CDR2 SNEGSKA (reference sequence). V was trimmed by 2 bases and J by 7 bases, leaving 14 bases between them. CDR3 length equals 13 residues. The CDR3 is CSARPPQGATQYF. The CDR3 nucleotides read TGCAGTGCTAGACCCCCCCAGGGCGCGACCCAGTACTTC.